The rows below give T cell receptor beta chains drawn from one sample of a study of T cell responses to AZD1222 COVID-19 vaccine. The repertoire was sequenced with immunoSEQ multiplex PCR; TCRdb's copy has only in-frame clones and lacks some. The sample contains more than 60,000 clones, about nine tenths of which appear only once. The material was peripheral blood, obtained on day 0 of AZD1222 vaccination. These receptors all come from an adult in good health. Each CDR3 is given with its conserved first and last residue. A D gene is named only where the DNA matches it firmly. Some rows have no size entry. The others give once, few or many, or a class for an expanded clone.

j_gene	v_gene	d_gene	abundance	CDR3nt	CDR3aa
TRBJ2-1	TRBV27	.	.	TGTGCCAGCAGTCCGGGACTCAACAATGAGCAGTTCTTC	CASSPGLNNEQFF
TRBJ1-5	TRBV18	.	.	TGTGCCAGCTCAGAAGGGTGGGGCAGCAATCAGCCCCAGCATTTT	CASSEGWGSNQPQHF
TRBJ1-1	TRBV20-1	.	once	TGCAGTGCTATAGAGGGGAGGGAAGCTTTCTTT	CSAIEGREAFF
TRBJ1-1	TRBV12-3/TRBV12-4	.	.	TGTGCCAGCAGTTTAGGGCAGAAGGCTGAAGCTTTCTTT	CASSLGQKAEAFF
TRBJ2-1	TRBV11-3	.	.	TGTGCCAGCAGCTTGGGCCCCCTGAGGACTGAGCAGTTCTTC	CASSLGPLRTEQFF
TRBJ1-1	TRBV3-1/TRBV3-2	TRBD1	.	TGTGCCAGCAGCCAAGATCTCAGGACAGGGTCTTTTTTCTTT	CASSQDLRTGSFFF
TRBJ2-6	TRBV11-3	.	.	TGTGCCAGCAGGGCGTCTGGGGCCAACGTCCTGACTTTC	CASRASGANVLTF
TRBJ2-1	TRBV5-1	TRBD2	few	TGCGCCTCCTCGGTCCGACTAGCGGCCAATGAGCAGTTCTTC	CASSVRLAANEQFF
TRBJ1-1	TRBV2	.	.	TGTGCCAGCAAAAGGGGAAACACTGAAGCTTTCTTT	CASKRGNTEAFF
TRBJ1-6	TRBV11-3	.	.	TGTGCCAGCAGTACTAGGGGTTATAATTCACCCCTCCACTTT	CASSTRGYNSPLHF
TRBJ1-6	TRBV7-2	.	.	TGTGCCAGCAGCTTAAAACCGGGCCGCTTTAATTCACCCCTCCACTTT	CASSLKPGRFNSPLHF
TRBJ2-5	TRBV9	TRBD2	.	TGTGCCAGCAGCGTAGCTTGGGCGGGAGGGCCCTCTGGAGAGACCCAGTACTTC	CASSVAWAGGPSGETQYF
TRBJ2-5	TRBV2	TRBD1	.	TGTGCCAGCAGTTATACAGGGGCCTGGGAGACCCAGTACTTC	CASSYTGAWETQYF
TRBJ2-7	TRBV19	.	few	TGTGCCACAAGAACAGGGCAAGAGCAGTACTTC	CATRTGQEQYF
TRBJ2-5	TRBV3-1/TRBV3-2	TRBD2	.	TGTGCCAGCAGCCAAGATGTAGGACTAGAAAAGCTGGCCCAGTACTTC	CASSQDVGLEKLAQYF
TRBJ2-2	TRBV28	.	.	TGTGCCAGCAGTTTGGGCGGAACCGGGGAGCTGTTTTTT	CASSLGGTGELFF
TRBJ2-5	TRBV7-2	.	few	TGTGCCAGCAGCTTAGTAGAAGCCGGGCAAGAGACCCAGTACTTC	CASSLVEAGQETQYF
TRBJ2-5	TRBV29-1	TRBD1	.	TGCAGCGTTGGCGGGGGACAGGGGACCCAAGAGACCCAGTACTTC	CSVGGGQGTQETQYF
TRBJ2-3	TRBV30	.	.	TGTGCCTGGGGTAGGGGCGGAGCAGATACGCAGTATTTT	CAWGRGGADTQYF
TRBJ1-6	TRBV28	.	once	TGTGCCAGCAGTATCAGAAACGGTTCACCCCTCCACTTT	CASSIRNGSPLHF
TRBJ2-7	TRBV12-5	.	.	TGTGCTAGTGGTTTCGGGACACTCTCCTACGAGCAGTACTTC	CASGFGTLSYEQYF
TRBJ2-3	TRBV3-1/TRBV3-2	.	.	TGTGCCAGCAGCCGATCTGGGGGAAGCACAGATACGCAGTATTTT	CASSRSGGSTDTQYF
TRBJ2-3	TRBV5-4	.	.	TGTGCCTACAGGCAGACCTCTAGCACAGATACGCAGTATTTT	CAYRQTSSTDTQYF
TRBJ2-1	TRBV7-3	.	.	TGTGCCAGCAGCTCTTACAAGGGACTGGTGACGAATGAGCAGTTCTTC	CASSSYKGLVTNEQFF
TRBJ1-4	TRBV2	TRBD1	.	TGTGCCAGTGGGTTCGAGACAGGGTACGAAAAACTGTTTTTT	CASGFETGYEKLFF
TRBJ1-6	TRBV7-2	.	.	TGTGCCAGCAGCTTTTACAGGGTTTCACCCCTCCACTTT	CASSFYRVSPLHF
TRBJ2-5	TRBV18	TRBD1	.	TGTGCCAGCTCACCTTCGGACAGGTGGGAGACCCAGTACTTC	CASSPSDRWETQYF
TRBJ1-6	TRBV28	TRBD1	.	TGTGCCAGTAACGACAGGGTTAGTTCACCCCTCCACTTT	CASNDRVSSPLHF
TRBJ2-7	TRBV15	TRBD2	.	TGTGCCACCAGCACCGGCGGCGGGAGTCTTTACGAGCAGTACTTC	CATSTGGGSLYEQYF
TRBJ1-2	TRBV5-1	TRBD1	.	TGCGCCAGCAGCTTGACAGGGGGCGACGGTGGCTACACCTTC	CASSLTGGDGGYTF
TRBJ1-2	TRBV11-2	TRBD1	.	TGTGCCAGCAGCAAAGGGACAGGGGCCGGCTACACCTTC	CASSKGTGAGYTF
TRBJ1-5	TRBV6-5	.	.	TGTGCCAGCAGTTACGACCGAGACAGCGGGCAGCCCCAGCATTTT	CASSYDRDSGQPQHF
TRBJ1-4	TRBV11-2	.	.	TGTGCCAGCAGCTTAGCGGTGTCTTGGGGAGGAGAAAAACTGTTTTTT	CASSLAVSWGGEKLFF
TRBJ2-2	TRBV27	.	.	TGTGCCAGCAGTTTAGAGTACACCGGGGAGCTGTTTTTT	CASSLEYTGELFF
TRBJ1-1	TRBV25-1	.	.	TGTGCCAGCAGTGAATACGCTGGGGCGCGATGGACTGAAGCTTTCTTT	CASSEYAGARWTEAFF
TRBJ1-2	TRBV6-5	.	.	TGTGCCAGCATGGTGGCAGGGAGGAGTATTTATGGCTACACCTTC	CASMVAGRSIYGYTF
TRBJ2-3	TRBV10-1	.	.	TGCGCCAGCAGTGGGACCCGCGGGTCCGCAGATACGCAGTATTTT	CASSGTRGSADTQYF
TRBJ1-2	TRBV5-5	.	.	TGTGCCAGCAGCCCAGATTATGGCTACACCTTC	CASSPDYGYTF
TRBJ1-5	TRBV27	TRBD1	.	TGTGCCAGCAGTCTCCAATCCCCGACAGGGTTAGGAAATCAGCCCCAGCATTTT	CASSLQSPTGLGNQPQHF
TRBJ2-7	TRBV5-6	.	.	TGTGCCAGCAGCTCCCAACTCCTCGAGCAGTACTTC	CASSSQLLEQYF
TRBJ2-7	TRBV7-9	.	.	TGTGCCAGCAGCGTTACAGGATCCTCCTACGAGCAGTACTTC	CASSVTGSSYEQYF
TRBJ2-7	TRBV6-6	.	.	TGTGCCAGCAGTTACGACGCGACGACTCGCGAGCAGTACTTC	CASSYDATTREQYF
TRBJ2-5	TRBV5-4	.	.	TGTGCCAGCAGTCTCTCCCGGGAAGAGACCCAGTACTTC	CASSLSREETQYF